A single sample is the source of the 5 T cell receptor beta chains below, sequenced in a study of CD8 T cells in Susac syndrome. Random hexamers served to reverse transcribe roughly 0.5 to 1 ug RNA. TCRdb used MiXCR to reprocess the immunoSEQ multiplex PCR reads, holding one entry per CDR3 protein. The sample carries approximately 180,000 distinct CDR3 sequences, 90% to 97% recorded once. Input material: CD4+ T cells from PBMCs. The receptors shown here come from a human donor with multiple sclerosis.

This sequence joins TRBV20-1 and TRBJ2-5, with D perhaps matching TRBD1 (6 bases). The CDR3 sequence is 13 residues long. Per the germline V gene, CDR1 is DFQATT and CDR2 is SNEGSKA (reference sequence). The CDR3 sequence is CSTKKTGEETQYF. The CDR3 region has the DNA TGCAGCACCAAAAAGACAGGTGAAGAGACCCAGTACTTC.

The genes are TRBV7-2 and TRBJ2-6; 8 positions match TRBD2. Germline lookup yields CDR1 SGHTA and CDR2 FQGNSA. V was pared by 5 bases and J by 3 bases, with 3 bases of the junction left unmatched. This CDR3 comprises 15 residues. The CDR3 is CASSPGGYGANVLTF. The CDR3 DNA reads as TGTGCCAGCAGCCCGGGGGGGTATGGGGCCAACGTCCTGACTTTC. Together with reference TRBV7-2 and TRBJ2-6, the CDR3 gives the full variable domain: GAGVSQSPSNKVTEKGKDVELRCDPISGHTALYWYRQSLGQGLEFLIYFQGNSAPDKSGLPSDRFSAERTGGSVSTLTIQRTQQEDSAVYLCASSPGGYGANVLTFGAGSRLTVL.

This clonotype was seen once. The J gene is TRBJ1-1, the V gene TRBV7-6, with D perhaps TRBD1 (6 bases). Trimming shortened V by 5 bases and J by 0 bases, and 22 bases separated the two germline ends. The V gene's germline CDR1 is SGHVS and CDR2 FNYEAQ. The length of the CDR3 is 18 residues. This chain's CDR3 is CASSVISRQEGMNTEAFF. In nucleotides, the CDR3 is TGTGCCAGCAGCGTCATCTCCCGACAGGAGGGTATGAACACTGAAGCTTTCTTT.

The chain joins TRBV4-2 to TRBJ1-5, with TRBD1 as a possible D gene (5 bases). CDR3 length: 16 amino acids. CDR1 is LGHNA and CDR2 is YNFKEQ in the germline V gene. Trimming shortened V by 0 bases and J by 5 bases, and 14 bases separated the two germline ends. The CDR3 reads CASSQDTGGGDQPQHF. CDR3 in DNA: TGTGCCAGCAGCCAAGATACGGGGGGGGGAGATCAGCCCCAGCATTTT.

V gene TRBV10-3 combines with J gene TRBJ2-1; perhaps D is TRBD1 or TRBD2 (7 bases each). This CDR3 is 15 amino acids long. Germline CDR1 and CDR2: ENHRY and SYGVKD. The V end was cut by 10 bases, the J end by 5 bases, with 21 bases between. The DNA of the CDR3 is TGTGCCACCAGGGGGGGGTCCAACTTCAACAATGAGCAGTTCTTC. It is translated as CATRGGSNFNNEQFF.